This passage covers 23 T cell receptor beta chains from one sample sequenced in a study of T cell responses to AZD1222 COVID-19 vaccine. Some clones are missing from TCRdb's copy, which holds only in-frame ones; the method was immunoSEQ multiplex PCR. The data show more than 150,000 clones, over 80% seen once. Sequencing used peripheral blood, obtained 28 days after the second AZD1222 dose. These receptors were taken from an adult who received the AZD1222 COVID-19 vaccine.

The rearrangement uses TRBV28 and TRBJ2-7; no firm D call. V was shortened by 6 bases and J by 3 bases, with 12 bases between the two germline ends. Germline V gene sequence: CDR1 MDHEN, CDR2 SYDVKM. The length of the CDR3 is 13 residues. The CDR3: CASRVGIVYEQYF. The CDR3 DNA reads as TGTGCCAGCAGAGTTGGGATAGTCTACGAGCAGTACTTC.

Written as DNA, the CDR3 is TGTGCCAGCAGTTTGGCAGGTGGAGGGGTGGGACACACCGGGGAGCTGTTTTTT. Encoded protein: CASSLAGGGVGHTGELFF. V is TRBV28 and J is TRBJ2-2, with D possibly TRBD2 on 6 matching bases. The V end lost 3 bases, the J end lost 3 bases, and 20 bases lay between the germline ends. Germline V gene data show CDR1 as MDHEN and CDR2 as SYDVKM. CDR3 length equals 18 residues.

Only a few counts were recorded for this clone. V is TRBV4-3 and J is TRBJ2-7; perhaps TRBD2 as D (6 bases). The CDR3 has 15 amino acids. Trimming took 3 bases from V and 3 from J, leaving 15 bases between them. The germline V gene has CDR1 LGHNA and CDR2 YSLEER. DNA of the CDR3: TGCGCCAGCAGCCAGGAGGGACTCCCCGGCTACGAGCAGTACTTC. Translating gives CASSQEGLPGYEQYF.

The chain couples TRBV6-2 or TRBV6-3 to TRBJ1-3; D not certain. Germline CDR1 and CDR2: MNHEY and SVGEGT. The CDR3 runs to 19 residues. The V end lost 6 bases, the J end lost 3 bases, and 27 bases lay between the germline ends. The CDR3 loop reads CASSRSGPNDNRRGNTIYF. The CDR3 bases are TGTGCCAGCAGCCGATCCGGACCCAACGACAACCGTCGTGGAAACACCATATATTTT.

This rearrangement joins TRBV5-1 to TRBJ1-3; D is uncertain. Germline V lookup: CDR1 SGHRS, CDR2 YFSETQ. The ends were cut back, 2 bases at V and 3 bases at J, with 15 bases in the middle. The CDR3 contains 16 residues. CDR3 sequence reads: CASSLAGHGSGNTIYF. CDR3 DNA: TGCGCCAGCAGCTTAGCAGGCCACGGGAGTGGAAACACCATATATTTT.

J is TRBJ1-2 and V is TRBV19; maybe TRBD1 (5 bases). The CDR3 is 13 amino acids. Germline loops: CDR1 LNHDA, CDR2 SQIVND (reference sequence). The ends were cut back, 6 bases at V and 4 bases at J, with 12 bases in the middle. The chain's CDR3 is CASRGDGSYGYTF. As DNA, the CDR3 is TGTGCCAGTAGGGGGGACGGATCCTATGGCTACACCTTC.

The gene calls are TRBV7-8 and TRBJ1-1; 8 bases agree with TRBD1. The CDR3 is 14 residues long. Germline V gene lookup returns CDR1 SGHVS and CDR2 FQNEAQ. V lost 7 bases and J lost 0; bases outside the gene matches: 4. The chain's CDR3 is CASIEQGVNTEAFF. CDR3 coding DNA: TGTGCCAGCATCGAACAGGGGGTGAACACTGAAGCTTTCTTT.

The CDR3 nucleotides read TGCAGTGCTAGTGACCGAGTTGGGTATGGCTACACCTTC. It translates to CSASDRVGYGYTF. The chain combines TRBV20-1 with TRBJ1-2, with no clear D. This CDR3 has 13 amino acids. Germline V CDR1 and CDR2: DFQATT, SNEGSKA (reference sequence). Trimming took off 3 bases at V and 5 bases at J, with 13 bases between the two ends.

The J gene is TRBJ1-1, the V gene TRBV27; D remains ambiguous. Germline V CDR1 and CDR2: MNHEY, SMNVEV (reference sequence). V was clipped by 4 bases and J by 5 bases, with 14 bases between them. The CDR3 covers 14 residues. DNA for the CDR3: TGTGCCAGCAGTTCCAACCGTCTCGGGACTGAAGCTTTCTTT. Protein sequence: CASSSNRLGTEAFF.

The genes are TRBV28 and TRBJ2-7; tentative D call: TRBD1 (5 bases). The CDR3 has 15 amino acids. Germline CDR1 reads MDHEN; CDR2 reads SYDVKM. Trimming shortened V by 3 bases and J by 0 bases, and 12 bases separated the two germline ends. CDR3: CASSFRQTISYEQYF. CDR3 DNA: TGTGCCAGCAGTTTTAGACAGACCATCTCCTACGAGCAGTACTTC.

The chain links TRBV4-3 to TRBJ2-3; possible D gene TRBD1, 5 bases. The V gene's germline CDR1 is LGHNA and CDR2 YSLEER. V was clipped by 0 bases and J by 3 bases, with 13 bases between them. The CDR3 covers 16 residues. The CDR3: CASSQDVQGLTDTQYF. The CDR3, as DNA: TGCGCCAGCAGCCAAGATGTTCAGGGCTTGACAGATACGCAGTATTTT.

The gene calls are TRBV19 and TRBJ2-5; D could derive from TRBD1 or TRBD2 (5 bases each). The germline V and J ends were trimmed by 7 bases and 14 bases, with 20 bases remaining between them. Germline values: CDR1 LNHDA, CDR2 SQIVND (reference sequence). The CDR3 is 12 residues long. Written as DNA, the CDR3 is TGTGCCAGTACCCAGGGAAATTCGGAGGCATACTTC. Amino acid sequence: CASTQGNSEAYF.

V gene TRBV5-1 combines with J gene TRBJ2-4; a possible D gene is TRBD1 (5 bases). The ends were cut back, 1 base at V and 6 bases at J, with 11 bases in the middle. Germline CDR1 is SGHRS and CDR2 is YFSETQ. The CDR3 totals 14 residues. The CDR3 protein is CASSLNQGPNIQYF. The CDR3 coding sequence is TGCGCCAGCAGCTTGAATCAGGGCCCAAACATTCAGTACTTC. Combining the CDR3 with reference TRBV5-1 and TRBJ2-4 gives the whole variable domain KAGVTQTPRYLIKTRGQQVTLSCSPISGHRSVSWYQQTPGQGLQFLFEYFSETQRNKGNFPGRFSGRQFSNSRSEMNVSTLELGDSALYLCASSLNQGPNIQYFGAGTRLSVL.

This rearrangement joins TRBV19 to TRBJ1-5; D is perhaps TRBD1 (6 bases). CDR3 length: 13 amino acids. CDR1 LNHDA and CDR2 SQIVND come from the germline V gene (reference sequence). V lost 9 bases, J lost 5 bases, and 14 bases lay in between. The CDR3, as DNA: TGTGCCAGCGCCACAGGGTTCCATCAGCCCCAGCATTTT. It codes for CASATGFHQPQHF.

This chain uses TRBV15 with TRBJ2-3; 8 bases are shared with TRBD1. The CDR3 has 15 residues. Germline values: CDR1 LNHNV, CDR2 YYDKDF (reference sequence). The V gene end was trimmed by 3 bases and the J gene end by 6 bases; junction bases not matched to a gene: 8. CDR3 sequence: CATSRTGDLTDTQYF. The CDR3 DNA reads as TGTGCCACCAGCAGGACAGGGGATTTAACCGATACGCAGTATTTT.

This chain uses TRBV6-2 or TRBV6-3 with TRBJ1-3; tentative D call: TRBD1 (5 bases). The ends were cut back, 2 bases at V and 4 bases at J, with 15 bases in the middle. The V gene's germline CDR1 is MNHEY and CDR2 SVGEGT. This CDR3 region has 16 residues. The CDR3 bases are TGTGCCAGCAGTTACCGTTCGTCCAGGGAGGGAAACACCATATATTTT. Translated: CASSYRSSREGNTIYF.

The V and J genes are TRBV11-2 and TRBJ2-7; 7 nucleotides agree with TRBD2. The CDR3 has 14 residues. Germline V gene data show CDR1 as SGHAT and CDR2 as FQNNGV. Losses at the gene ends were 4 bases for V and 2 bases for J; bases not matched to a gene: 5. The CDR3, as DNA: TGTGCCAGCAGCTCACTAGCGACAGCCTACGAGCAGTACTTC. This encodes CASSSLATAYEQYF. The full variable domain, its missing parts supplied by reference TRBV11-2 and TRBJ2-7, is EAGVAQSPRYKIIEKRQSVAFWCNPISGHATLYWYQQILGQGPKLLIQFQNNGVVDDSQLPKDRFSAERLKGVDSTLKIQPAKLEDSAVYLCASSSLATAYEQYFGPGTRLTVT.

The chain joins TRBV27 to TRBJ2-1, with D possibly called TRBD1 or TRBD2 (7 bases each). The CDR3 runs 14 residues. The germline V gene has CDR1 MNHEY and CDR2 SMNVEV (reference sequence). V gave up 10 bases and J gave up 5 bases, with 18 bases separating them. This CDR3 is CATLPGGVHNEQFF. The CDR3 DNA is TGTGCCACCCTCCCAGGGGGGGTCCACAATGAGCAGTTCTTC.

The V call is TRBV5-1, the J call TRBJ1-3, with TRBD1 identical over 7 bases. This CDR3 has 14 residues. Trimming took 4 bases from V and 2 from J; bases not matched to a gene: 3. Germline CDR1 is SGHRS and CDR2 is YFSETQ. The CDR3 DNA reads TGCGCCAGCAGCGCAGGGGGGCCTGGAAACACCATATATTTT. Protein: CASSAGGPGNTIYF.

This clone was picked up one time. The chain combines TRBV7-2 with TRBJ1-1, with D unclear. Trimming took off 5 bases at V and 0 bases at J, with 13 bases between the two ends. CDR1 is SGHTA and CDR2 is FQGNSA in the germline V gene. This CDR3 region has 15 residues. The CDR3, as DNA: TGTGCCAGCAGCCCACGAGGATCAGTGAACACTGAAGCTTTCTTT. Protein sequence: CASSPRGSVNTEAFF.

Turning to this clone: The sample holds other DNA sequences that translate to the same CDR3. The chain recombines TRBV20-1 with TRBJ2-7; a possible D gene is TRBD2 (6 bases). V was trimmed by 3 bases and J by 0 bases, leaving 9 bases between them. The CDR3 extends over 13 amino acids. Germline V CDR1 and CDR2: DFQATT, SNEGSKA (reference sequence). This chain's CDR3 is CSASGGNSYEQYF. The CDR3 region has the DNA TGCAGTGCTAGTGGGGGGAACTCCTACGAGCAGTACTTC.

This clone has a single count. J is TRBJ1-5 and V is TRBV10-3, with D unresolved. The germline CDR1 and CDR2 sequences are ENHRY and SYGVKD. The CDR3 contains 12 residues. V dropped 2 bases and J dropped 5 bases, with 4 bases sitting between them. The CDR3 DNA sequence: TGTGCCATCAGTGAGCCAGATCAGCCCCAGCATTTT. Translating it yields CAISEPDQPQHF.

The gene calls are TRBV2 and TRBJ1-4, with D unresolved. Trimming took off 2 bases at V and 2 bases at J, with 9 bases between the two ends. The CDR3 is 15 residues long. Germline-derived CDR1 and CDR2 are SNHLY and FYNNEI. This CDR3 is CASSEPLGTNEKLFF. CDR3 coding DNA: TGTGCCAGCAGTGAACCACTTGGGACTAATGAAAAACTGTTTTTT.